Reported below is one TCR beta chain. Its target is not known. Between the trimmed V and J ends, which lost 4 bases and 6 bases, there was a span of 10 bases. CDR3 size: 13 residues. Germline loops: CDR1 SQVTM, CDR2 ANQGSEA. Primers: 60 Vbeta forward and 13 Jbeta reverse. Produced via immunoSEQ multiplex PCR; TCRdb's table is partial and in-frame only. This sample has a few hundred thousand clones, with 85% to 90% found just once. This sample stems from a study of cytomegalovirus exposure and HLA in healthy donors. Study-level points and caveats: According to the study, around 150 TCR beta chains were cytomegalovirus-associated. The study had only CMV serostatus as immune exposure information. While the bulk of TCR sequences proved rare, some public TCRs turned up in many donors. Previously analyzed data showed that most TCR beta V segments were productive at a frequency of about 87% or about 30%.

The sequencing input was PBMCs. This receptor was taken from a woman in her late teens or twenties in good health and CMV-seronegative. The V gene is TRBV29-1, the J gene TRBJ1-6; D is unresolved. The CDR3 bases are TGCAGCGTTGGGTGGGGAGGTAATTCACCCCTCCACTTT. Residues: CSVGWGGNSPLHF.